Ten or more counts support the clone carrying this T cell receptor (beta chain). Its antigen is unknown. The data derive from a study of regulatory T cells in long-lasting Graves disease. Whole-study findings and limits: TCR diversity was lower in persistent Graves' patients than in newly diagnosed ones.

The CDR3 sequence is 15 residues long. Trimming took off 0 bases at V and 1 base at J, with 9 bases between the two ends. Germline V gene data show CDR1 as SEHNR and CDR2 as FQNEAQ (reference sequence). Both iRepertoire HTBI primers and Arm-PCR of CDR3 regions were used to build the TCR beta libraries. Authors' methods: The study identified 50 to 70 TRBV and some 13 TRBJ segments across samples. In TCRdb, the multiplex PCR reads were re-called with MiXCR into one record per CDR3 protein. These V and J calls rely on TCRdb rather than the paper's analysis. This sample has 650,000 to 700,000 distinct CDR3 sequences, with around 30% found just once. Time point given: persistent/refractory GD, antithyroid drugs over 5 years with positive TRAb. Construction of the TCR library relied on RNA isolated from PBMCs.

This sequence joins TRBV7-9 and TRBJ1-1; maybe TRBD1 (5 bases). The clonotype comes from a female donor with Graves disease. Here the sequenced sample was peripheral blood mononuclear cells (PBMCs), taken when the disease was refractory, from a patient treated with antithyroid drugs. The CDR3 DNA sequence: TGTGCCAGCAGCTTAGCCACAGGAAAGAACACTGAAGCTTTCTTT. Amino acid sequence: CASSLATGKNTEAFF.